This TCR beta chain was observed in a study of shared clonotypes between healthy human individuals. Study details: In total, the donors were two women and a few men aged 18 to 49.

V lost 5 bases and J lost 2; bases outside the gene matches: 8. Germline CDR1 is SGHRS and CDR2 is YFSETQ. CDR3 length: 15 amino acids. Each subset's genomic DNA was split evenly across several immunoSEQ plates. The table came from immunoSEQ multiplex PCR; TCRdb's copy has only in-frame clones and leaves some out. The table shows hundreds of thousands of clones, with more than 70% occurring only once. Healthy and HIV-negative, the adult donors had no recent acute infections or vaccinations. Unsorted samples, those not sorted, used some 100 million PBMCs for genomic DNA. J is TRBJ2-3 and V is TRBV5-1; TRBD2 agrees at 7 bases. Material for sequencing was PBMCs. The receptor's source is a woman aged 40 to 50 in good health. Some clones in this sample may be carry-over from other donors' samples. CDR3 DNA sequence: TGCGCCAGCAGTATGGGGCGGGAGACCACAGATACGCAGTATTTT. Its protein product is CASSMGRETTDTQYF.